Listed here is a single T cell receptor (beta chain). Its cognate antigen is unknown. The CDR3 carries no conserved terminal phenylalanine or tryptophan, so it likely arises from a read error. The germline V gene encodes CDR1 SGHRS and CDR2 YFSETQ. V lost 0 bases, J lost 0 bases, and 13 bases stayed unmatched. This CDR3 region has 19 residues. The sample comes from a study of Graves' ophthalmopathy and Graves' hyperthyroidism. General study results and limits: The model's ophthalmopathy progression predictions had just under 71% sensitivity and 72.22% specificity. Most thyroid clonotypes expanded beyond 0.001 frequency were also found in blood.

The authors amplified TCR beta CDR3 regions, and they did so from RNA transcripts for repertoire sequencing. The library came from an HTBI-primed first-round RT-PCR and a second-round multiplex PCR. MiXCR, run by TCRdb on the multiplex PCR reads, gives a single entry per CDR3 protein. There are around 1.1 million distinct CDR3 sequences in the sample; 35% to 40% occur only once, and roughly 10% lies in the top ten. Hyperthyroidism in these 18- to 65-year-old patients was newly diagnosed, lasting under 2 months. This clonotype was obtained from an adult man with Graves' hyperthyroidism. This chain links TRBV5-1 with TRBJ2-7; 9 nucleotides line up with TRBD2. The material sequenced was peripheral blood or thyroid tissue (not recorded which). CDR3 coding DNA: TGCGCCAGCAGCTTGGAGCGTTTGACTAGCGGCTACCACTCCTACGAGCAGTACCTC. Protein sequence: CASSLERLTSGYHSYEQYL.